One sample yielded the 29 T cell receptor beta chains listed below, sequenced in a study of breast tumors, draining lymph nodes, adjacent tissues. Samples came from axillary lymph nodes draining the breast cancer. TCRdb itself ran the multiplex PCR reads through MiXCR, one entry per CDR3 protein. The data contain around 290,000 distinct CDR3 sequences, 30% of them singletons. Material for sequencing was axillary lymph node tissue. The receptors stem from a female donor with breast cancer. Some clones in this sample may be carry-over from other donors' samples.

This clonotype showed up many times. V usage is TRBV4-1 and J usage is TRBJ2-3, with 9 bases that match TRBD1. CDR1 is MGHRA, CDR2 YSYEKL, per germline. The CDR3 consists of 17 residues. With 2 bases clipped from V and 4 bases from J, the junction kept 10 bases outside the gene matches. The chain's CDR3 is CASSQWPKGQGPDTQYF. The CDR3 region has the DNA TGCGCCAGCAGCCAATGGCCTAAGGGACAGGGACCAGATACGCAGTATTTT.

There are many counts of this clonotype. This sequence joins TRBV7-9 and TRBJ2-7, with D maybe TRBD2 (6 bases). The CDR3 consists of 15 residues. Germline V CDR1 and CDR2: SEHNR, FQNEAQ (reference sequence). Trimming removed 4 bases from V and 4 bases from J, with 17 bases in between. CDR3 sequence: CASSSYSAGGYEQYF. CDR3 sequence (DNA): TGTGCCAGCAGCTCCTACTCAGCCGGAGGGTACGAGCAGTACTTC. The whole variable domain, remainder taken from reference TRBV7-9 and TRBJ2-7, is DTGVSQNPRHKITKRGQNVTFRCDPISEHNRLYWYRQTLGQGPEFLTYFQNEAQLEKSRLLSDRFSAERPKGSFSTLEIQRTEQGDSAMYLCASSSYSAGGYEQYFGPGTRLTVT.

V usage is TRBV20-1 and J usage is TRBJ1-1, with D possibly matching TRBD1 (5 bases). This CDR3 contains 14 residues. Germline V gives CDR1 DFQATT, CDR2 SNEGSKA (reference sequence). Trimming removed 3 bases from V and 0 bases from J, with 11 bases in between. The CDR3 protein is CSASRGAVNTEAFF. In DNA form, the CDR3 reads TGCAGTGCTAGTAGAGGGGCAGTGAACACTGAAGCTTTCTTT.

This clonotype came up many times. The chain carries TRBV15 and TRBJ2-1; tentatively, D is TRBD1 or TRBD2 (6 bases each). CDR3 length: 18 residues. Looked up from germline, CDR1 is LNHNV and CDR2 is YYDKDF (reference sequence). The V gene lost 0 bases and the J gene lost 7 bases, with 22 bases spanning the gap. The CDR3 DNA reads as TGTGCCACCAGCAGAGAGCAGGTCGGCGGGACAACGCGGAATGAGCAGTTCTTC. It encodes CATSREQVGGTTRNEQFF.

Comments on this clonotype: A much larger clonotype is one base distant, so this may be a read error. V usage is TRBV7-9 and J usage is TRBJ1-2, with 7 positions matching TRBD1. The V gene's germline CDR1 is SEHNR and CDR2 FQNEAQ (reference sequence). The length of the CDR3 is 15 residues. CDR3 nucleotide sequence: TGTGCCAGCAGCCAAGGATCAGGGGGGTACTATGGCTACCCCTTC. Its translation: CASSQGSGGYYGYPF. The entire variable domain, with the rest obtained from reference TRBV7-9 and TRBJ1-2, is as follows: DTGVSQNPRHKITKRGQNVTFRCDPISEHNRLYWYRQTLGQGPEFLTYFQNEAQLEKSRLLSDRFSAERPKGSFSTLEIQRTEQGDSAMYLCASSQGSGGYYGYPFGSGTRLTVV.

Details on this clonotype: Its ends do not fully match the called genes, so a read error is possible. The V call is TRBV7-6, the J call TRBJ2-1; the D call may be TRBD1 or TRBD2 (6 bases each). The CDR3 has 14 residues. Germline values: CDR1 SGHVS, CDR2 FNYEAQ. The chain's CDR3 is CASAPGEWDNGQFF. The CDR3 bases are TGTGCCAGCGCTCCGGGGGAGTGGGACAATGGGCAGTTCTTC.

This clonotype was seen only a few times. One base away lies a much larger clone, so this may be a sequencing read error. This chain links TRBV20-1 with TRBJ2-2; D may correspond to TRBD1 or TRBD2 (5 bases each). Germline CDR1 DFQATT, CDR2 SNEGSKA (reference sequence). This CDR3 region has 12 residues. The CDR3 sequence is CSARQALGEPFF. DNA of the CDR3: TGCAGTGCTAGACAGGCGTTGGGGGAGCCGTTTTTT.

This clonotype was recorded many times. The chain combines TRBV7-2 with TRBJ2-1; no reliable D call. The CDR3 sequence is 13 residues long. Trimming took 2 bases from V and 10 from J, leaving 12 bases between them. Germline assignment: CDR1 SGHTA and CDR2 FQGNSA. CDR3 amino acids: CASSLTGIPEQFF. The CDR3 nucleotides are TGTGCCAGCAGCTTAACTGGCATTCCCGAGCAGTTCTTC.

The chain carries TRBV7-3 and TRBJ2-5; 9 bases align to TRBD1. CDR1 and CDR2 from the germline V gene are SGHTA and FQGTGA. V was pared by 1 base and J by 7 bases, with 1 base of the junction left unmatched. The CDR3 is 13 residues long. In DNA form, the CDR3 reads TGTGCCAGCAGCTTAAAGGGACAGGGGACCCAGTACTTC. Its translation is CASSLKGQGTQYF.

This clonotype came up a few times. The J gene is TRBJ2-5, the V gene TRBV18; D is ambiguous. Trimming left V 6 bases short and J 1 base short, with 12 bases between. This CDR3 is built from 14 residues. CDR1 and CDR2 (germline): KGHSH, LQKENI. The CDR3 here is CASSIGPTQETQYF. CDR3 nucleotide sequence: TGTGCCAGCTCTATCGGACCGACCCAAGAGACCCAGTACTTC.

The chain joins TRBV29-1 to TRBJ2-6; D gene uncertain. Trimming pared 4 bases from V and 4 bases from J, leaving 2 bases between. Per the germline V gene, CDR1 is SQVTM and CDR2 is ANQGSEA. This CDR3 contains 11 residues. CDR3 amino acids: CSVGGANVLTF. CDR3 coding DNA: TGCAGCGTTGGGGGGGCCAACGTCCTGACTTTC.

This clonotype showed up many times. The chain uses TRBV5-1 and TRBJ2-7; 8 bases are shared with TRBD2. This CDR3 is 14 amino acids long. Germline V lookup: CDR1 SGHRS, CDR2 YFSETQ. V was clipped by 4 bases and J by 3 bases; unmatched bases: 6. The CDR3 reads CASSPGLGGYEQYF. CDR3 in DNA: TGCGCCAGCAGCCCGGGACTAGGGGGCTACGAGCAGTACTTC. Full variable domain (rest looked up from reference TRBV5-1 and TRBJ2-7): KAGVTQTPRYLIKTRGQQVTLSCSPISGHRSVSWYQQTPGQGLQFLFEYFSETQRNKGNFPGRFSGRQFSNSRSEMNVSTLELGDSALYLCASSPGLGGYEQYFGPGTRLTVT.

There are many counts of this clonotype. The rearrangement joins TRBV11-3 to TRBJ1-4; no clear D. The CDR3 length is 15 residues. CDR1 SGHNT and CDR2 YENEEA come from the germline V gene. V shed 1 base and J shed 8 bases, with 14 bases lying between them. The CDR3 nucleotides are TGTGCCAGCAGCTTAGGGTCCCTCCCGGGGGAAAAACTGTTTTTT. Its protein product is CASSLGSLPGEKLFF.

This sequence joins TRBV2 and TRBJ2-7, with TRBD2 matching over 8 bases. This CDR3 is 15 amino acids long. Germline V gene data show CDR1 as SNHLY and CDR2 as FYNNEI. With 6 bases clipped from V and 5 bases from J, the junction kept 12 bases outside the gene matches. The chain's CDR3 is CASRPTSARPHEQYF. In DNA form, the CDR3 reads TGTGCCAGCAGGCCGACTAGCGCCCGGCCCCACGAGCAGTACTTC. Using reference TRBV2 and TRBJ2-7 for the parts outside the CDR3, the full variable domain is EPEVTQTPSHQVTQMGQEVILRCVPISNHLYFYWYRQILGQKVEFLVSFYNNEISEKSEIFDDQFSVERPDGSNFTLKIRSTKLEDSAMYFCASRPTSARPHEQYFGPGTRLTVT.

The J gene is TRBJ2-6, the V gene TRBV9, with D perhaps TRBD2 (7 bases). Deletions cut 4 bases from V and 0 bases from J, with 23 bases between. CDR3 size: 20 residues. Germline V gene lookup returns CDR1 SGDLS and CDR2 YYNGEE. CDR3 in DNA: TGTGCCAGCAGCACCATGTCGGGGGGCGGGGGTGTCTCTGGGGCCAACGTCCTGACTTTC. This gives the protein CASSTMSGGGGVSGANVLTF.

To note about this clonotype: A much larger clone lies one base from this, so it may be a read error. The chain carries TRBV7-6 and TRBJ1-3; D remains unclear. V was clipped by 1 base and J by 1 base, with 11 bases between them. This CDR3 is 16 amino acids long. CDR1 SGHVS and CDR2 FNYEAQ come from the germline V gene. DNA for the CDR3: TGTGCCAGCAGCTTAGATTTAGGTCCTTCTGGAAACACCATATATTTT. Residues: CASSLDLGPSGNTIYF. Based on the CDR3 plus reference TRBV7-6 and TRBJ1-3, the full variable domain is GAGVSQSPRYKVTKRGQDVALRCDPISGHVSLYWYRQALGQGPEFLTYFNYEAQQDKSGLPNDRFSAERPEGSISTLTIQRTEQRDSAMYRCASSLDLGPSGNTIYFGEGSWLTVV.

The table lists this clonotype with many counts. The chain joins TRBV6-5 to TRBJ1-2; D is ambiguous. The CDR3 length is 12 residues. CDR1 is MNHEY and CDR2 is SVGAGI in the germline V gene. V shed 2 bases and J shed 5 bases, with 6 bases lying between them. The CDR3 loop is CASSYGGYGYTF. The CDR3 coding sequence is TGTGCCAGCAGTTACGGAGGATATGGCTACACCTTC.

Details on this clonotype: A much larger clone lies a single base off, so this may be a read error. This sequence joins TRBV11-2 and TRBJ2-7, with D unclear. Looked up from germline, CDR1 is SGHAT and CDR2 is FQNNGV. CDR3 length: 13 amino acids. CDR3 residues: CTSSLNNPGEQYF. The CDR3 region has the DNA TGTACCAGCAGCTTAAACAACCCTGGTGAGCAGTACTTC.

This clonotype was recorded many times. CDR3 in DNA: TGTGCCACCAGCAGAGAAGGACAGGGTTCCTACGAGCAGTACTTC. Translation: CATSREGQGSYEQYF. This chain links TRBV15 with TRBJ2-7; 8 nucleotides align to TRBD1. V was clipped by 0 bases and J by 1 base; unmatched bases: 2. CDR1 is LNHNV, CDR2 YYDKDF, per germline (reference sequence). This CDR3 has 15 residues. The full variable domain, rest sourced from reference TRBV15 and TRBJ2-7, is DAMVIQNPRYQVTQFGKPVTLSCSQTLNHNVMYWYQQKSSQAPKLLFHYYDKDFNNEADTPDNFQSRRPNTSFCFLDIRSPGLGDTAMYLCATSREGQGSYEQYFGPGTRLTVT.

This clonotype appeared a few times. The rearrangement links TRBV6-2 or TRBV6-3 to TRBJ2-2; TRBD2 matches at 10 bases. Trimming at V came to 2 bases and at J to 5 bases, leaving 8 bases not matched to a gene. The CDR3 runs to 17 residues. Looked up from germline, CDR1 is MNHEY and CDR2 is SVGEGT. In DNA form, the CDR3 reads TGTGCCAGCAGTTACGCGTCACTAGCGGGAAGGACCGGGGAGCTGTTTTTT. It codes for CASSYASLAGRTGELFF.

The V and J genes are TRBV29-1 and TRBJ1-2; D possibly corresponds to TRBD1 (5 bases). The germline V gene encodes CDR1 SQVTM and CDR2 ANQGSEA. The CDR3 sequence is 12 residues long. Trimming took off 6 bases at V and 7 bases at J, with 15 bases between the two ends. CDR3 nucleotides: TGCAGCGTACACCCTGGGGGTTCTGGCTACACCTTC. Translating gives CSVHPGGSGYTF.

In the case of this clonotype: A much larger clone differs from this one at a single base, so this may be a read error. This sequence joins TRBV7-9 and TRBJ2-7; D is unresolved. The CDR3 runs 13 residues. CDR1 is SEHNR and CDR2 is FQNEAQ in the germline V gene (reference sequence). Trimming stripped 5 bases from V and 2 bases from J, with 10 bases between. In nucleotides, the CDR3 is TGTGCCAGCAGCCCAGGACGGACCTACGAGCAGTACTTC. Its translation is CASSPGRTYEQYF. Looking up the rest from reference TRBV7-9 and TRBJ2-7 gives the full variable domain: DTGVSQNPRHKITKRGQNVTFRCDPISEHNRLYWYRQTLGQGPEFLTYFQNEAQLEKSRLLSDRFSAERPKGSFSTLEIQRTEQGDSAMYLCASSPGRTYEQYFGPGTRLTVT.

This clonotype was counted between two and nine times. The rearrangement joins TRBV3-1 to TRBJ2-3; no reliable D call. CDR1 and CDR2 (germline): LGHDT, YNNKEL (reference sequence). This CDR3 region has 15 residues. Trimming took 0 bases from V and 0 from J, leaving 7 bases between them. The CDR3 loop is CASSQDALSTDTQYF. CDR3 DNA: TGTGCCAGCAGCCAAGATGCCCTGAGCACAGATACGCAGTATTTT.

In its sample, this clonotype was seen many times. The chain carries TRBV7-2 and TRBJ2-3; D perhaps matches TRBD2 (6 bases). The CDR3 length is 15 residues. Looked up from germline, CDR1 is SGHTA and CDR2 is FQGNSA. Trimming removed 4 bases at V and 1 base at J, with 12 bases between. The CDR3, as DNA: TGTGCCAGCAGCTCAGACGGGGGTGGCACAGATACGCAGTATTTT. Encoded protein: CASSSDGGGTDTQYF. The full variable domain, completed using reference TRBV7-2 and TRBJ2-3, is GAGVSQSPSNKVTEKGKDVELRCDPISGHTALYWYRQSLGQGLEFLIYFQGNSAPDKSGLPSDRFSAERTGGSVSTLTIQRTQQEDSAVYLCASSSDGGGTDTQYFGPGTRLTVL.

This chain connects TRBV20-1 to TRBJ1-2, with D perhaps TRBD1 (5 bases). V lost 6 bases and J 7 bases, leaving 12 bases between the germline ends. Germline V lookup: CDR1 DFQATT, CDR2 SNEGSKA (reference sequence). The CDR3 is 11 residues long. CDR3 loop: CSARGGSGYTF. In DNA form, the CDR3 reads TGCAGTGCCCGCGGGGGGAGTGGCTACACCTTC.

This clonotype showed up just once. One base away lies a much larger clone, so this may be a sequencing read error. The chain uses TRBV6-6 and TRBJ2-2, with 11 bases identical to TRBD2. V lost 6 bases to trimming and J lost 4 bases; unmatched junction nucleotides: 7. CDR3 length equals 16 residues. Germline values: CDR1 MNHNY, CDR2 SVGAGI (reference sequence). The CDR3 nucleotides are TGTGCCAGCAGCGGACTAGCGGGCCTTAGCACCGGGGAGCTGTTTTTT. It encodes CASSGLAGLSTGELFF.

About this clonotype itself: Being one base from a much bigger clone, this may be a read error. The chain recombines TRBV12-3 or TRBV12-4 with TRBJ2-1, with TRBD1 identical over 7 bases. This CDR3 region has 12 residues. With 8 bases clipped from V and 9 bases from J, the junction kept 7 bases outside the gene matches. In nucleotides, the CDR3 is TGTGCCAGCGGTGAGGCAGGGGGTGAGCAGTTCTTC. Translated: CASGEAGGEQFF.

This clonotype was picked up many times. The chain combines TRBV19 with TRBJ1-5, with D possibly TRBD1 on 6 matching bases. V was trimmed by 1 base and J by 3 bases, leaving 10 bases between them. Germline CDR1 and CDR2: LNHDA and SQIVND (reference sequence). The CDR3 contains 15 residues. CDR3 protein: CASSIAGAVNQPQHF. DNA for the CDR3: TGTGCCAGTAGTATAGCGGGGGCAGTCAATCAGCCCCAGCATTTT.

This clonotype has ten or more counts. The V and J genes are TRBV5-1 and TRBJ2-6, with unresolved D. The CDR3 totals 16 residues. Between the trimmed V and J ends, which lost 0 bases and 0 bases, there was a span of 7 bases. CDR1 and CDR2 (germline): SGHRS, YFSETQ. The CDR3 DNA sequence: TGCGCCAGCAGCTTGGTAGTTTTCTCTGGGGCCAACGTCCTGACTTTC. Amino acid sequence: CASSLVVFSGANVLTF.